This entry is about one T cell receptor beta chain. V lost 6 bases and J lost 8, with 16 bases in between. In germline, CDR1 is MNHEY, CDR2 SVGAGI. The CDR3 is 13 amino acids. Per the study methods: Reference gene primer amplification gave nucleated cell count estimates. Generated by immunoSEQ multiplex PCR, the TCRdb table keeps only in-frame clones and is missing some. The V and J calls and clone size were taken over from that table, and D and trimming were inferred from the DNA. Here the sample spans around 49,000 clones, approximately 80% being singletons. Enrolment of Seattle patients took place during active infection, and they were followed longitudinally. The sample comes from a study of blood T cell repertoires in COVID-19. Whole-study context: Samples came from the United States, Italy and Spain, spanning acute and convalescent COVID-19. T cells, B-cell-depleted T cells, or PBMCs provided the cDNA or gDNA that served as material.

The sample taken for sequencing was peripheral blood. The receptor comes from an elderly woman with COVID-19, enrolled during active disease. V is TRBV6-5 and J is TRBJ1-2; perhaps TRBD1 as D (6 bases). CDR3: CASRGPGHWGYTF. The DNA for the CDR3 is TGTGCCAGCAGAGGGCCGGGACACTGGGGCTACACCTTC.